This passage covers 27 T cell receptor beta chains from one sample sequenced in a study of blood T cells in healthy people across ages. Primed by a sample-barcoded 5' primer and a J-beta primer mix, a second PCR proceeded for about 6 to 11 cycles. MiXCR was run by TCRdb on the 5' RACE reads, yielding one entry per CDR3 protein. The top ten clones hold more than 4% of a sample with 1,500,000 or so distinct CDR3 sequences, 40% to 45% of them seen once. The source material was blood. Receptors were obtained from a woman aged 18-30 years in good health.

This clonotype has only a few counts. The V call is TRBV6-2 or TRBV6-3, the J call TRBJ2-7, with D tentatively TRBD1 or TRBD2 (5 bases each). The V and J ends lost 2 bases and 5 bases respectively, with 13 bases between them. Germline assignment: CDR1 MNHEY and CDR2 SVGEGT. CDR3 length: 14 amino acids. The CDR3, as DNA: TGTGCCAGCAGTTACGGCCGGGGACCCAACGAGCAGTACTTC. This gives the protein CASSYGRGPNEQYF.

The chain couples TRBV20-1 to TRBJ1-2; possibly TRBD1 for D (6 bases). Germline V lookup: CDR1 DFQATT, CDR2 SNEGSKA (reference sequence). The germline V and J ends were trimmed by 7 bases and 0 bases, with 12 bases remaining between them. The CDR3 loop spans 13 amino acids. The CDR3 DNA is TGCAGTGGAGGGTGGACAGCTAACTATGGCTACACCTTC. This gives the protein CSGGWTANYGYTF.

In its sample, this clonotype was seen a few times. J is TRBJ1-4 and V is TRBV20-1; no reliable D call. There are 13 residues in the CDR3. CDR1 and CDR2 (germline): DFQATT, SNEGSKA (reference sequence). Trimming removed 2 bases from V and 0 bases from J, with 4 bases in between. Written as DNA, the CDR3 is TGCAGTGCTAGACCATCAACTAATGAAAAACTGTTTTTT. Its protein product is CSARPSTNEKLFF.

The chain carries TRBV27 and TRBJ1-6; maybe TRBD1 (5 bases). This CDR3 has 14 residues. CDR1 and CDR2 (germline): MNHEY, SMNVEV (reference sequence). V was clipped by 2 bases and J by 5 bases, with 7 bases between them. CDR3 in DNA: TGTGCCAGCAGTTTACGGGGGGATAATTCACCCCTCCACTTT. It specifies CASSLRGDNSPLHF.

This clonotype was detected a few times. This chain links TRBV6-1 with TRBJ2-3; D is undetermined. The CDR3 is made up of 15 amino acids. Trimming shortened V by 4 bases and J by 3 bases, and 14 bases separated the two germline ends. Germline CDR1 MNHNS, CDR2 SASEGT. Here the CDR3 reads CASSASPHMTDTQYF. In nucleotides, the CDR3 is TGTGCCAGCAGTGCTTCCCCTCACATGACAGATACGCAGTATTTT.

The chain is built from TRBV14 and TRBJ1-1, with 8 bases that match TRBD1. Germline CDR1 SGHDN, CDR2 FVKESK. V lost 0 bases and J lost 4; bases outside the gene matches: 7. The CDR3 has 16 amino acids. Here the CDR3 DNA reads TGTGCCAGCAGCCAAGACCAGGGGGCGCCGGGCACTGAAGCTTTCTTT. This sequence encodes CASSQDQGAPGTEAFF.

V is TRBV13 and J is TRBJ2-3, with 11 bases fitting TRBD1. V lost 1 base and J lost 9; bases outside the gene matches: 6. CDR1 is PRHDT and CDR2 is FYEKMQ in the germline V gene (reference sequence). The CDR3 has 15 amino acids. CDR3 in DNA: TGTGCCAGCAGCTTAGAAGGACAGGGGGCACAGACGCAGTATTTT. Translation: CASSLEGQGAQTQYF. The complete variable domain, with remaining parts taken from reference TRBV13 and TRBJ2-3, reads AAGVIQSPRHLIKEKRETATLKCYPIPRHDTVYWYQQGPGQDPQFLISFYEKMQSDKGSIPDRFSAQQFSDYHSELNMSSLELGDSALYFCASSLEGQGAQTQYFGPGTRLTVL.

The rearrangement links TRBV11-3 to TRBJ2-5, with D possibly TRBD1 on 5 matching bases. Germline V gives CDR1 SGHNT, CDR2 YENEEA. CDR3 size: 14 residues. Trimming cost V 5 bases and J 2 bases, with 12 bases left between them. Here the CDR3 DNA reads TGTGCCAGCAGCGCAGACAGCCTTCAAGAGACCCAGTACTTC. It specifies CASSADSLQETQYF.

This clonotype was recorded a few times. In DNA form, the CDR3 reads TGCAGTGCTAGAGATGGGGGGGCGAATGAGCAGTTCTTC. Its protein is CSARDGGANEQFF. V usage is TRBV20-1 and J usage is TRBJ2-1, with D maybe TRBD2 (7 bases). The CDR3 is 13 residues long. CDR1 is DFQATT and CDR2 is SNEGSKA in the germline V gene (reference sequence). With 0 bases removed from V and 7 bases from J, the gap between germline ends came to 10 bases.

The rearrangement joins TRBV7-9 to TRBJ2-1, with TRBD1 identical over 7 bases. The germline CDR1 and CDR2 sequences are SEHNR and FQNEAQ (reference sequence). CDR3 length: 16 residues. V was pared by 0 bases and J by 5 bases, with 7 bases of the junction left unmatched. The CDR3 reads CASSLADGTVDNEQFF. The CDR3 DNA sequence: TGTGCCAGCAGCTTAGCGGATGGGACAGTTGACAATGAGCAGTTCTTC. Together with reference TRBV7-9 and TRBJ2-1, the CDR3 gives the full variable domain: DTGVSQNPRHKITKRGQNVTFRCDPISEHNRLYWYRQTLGQGPEFLTYFQNEAQLEKSRLLSDRFSAERPKGSFSTLEIQRTEQGDSAMYLCASSLADGTVDNEQFFGPGTRLTVL.

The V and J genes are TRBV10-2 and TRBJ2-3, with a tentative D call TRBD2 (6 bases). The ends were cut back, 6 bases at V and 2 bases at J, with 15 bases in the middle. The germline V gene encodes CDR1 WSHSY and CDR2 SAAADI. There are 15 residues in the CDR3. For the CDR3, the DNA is TGCGCCAGCAGCGTACTCGGGAGACCCACAGATACGCAGTATTTT. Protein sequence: CASSVLGRPTDTQYF.

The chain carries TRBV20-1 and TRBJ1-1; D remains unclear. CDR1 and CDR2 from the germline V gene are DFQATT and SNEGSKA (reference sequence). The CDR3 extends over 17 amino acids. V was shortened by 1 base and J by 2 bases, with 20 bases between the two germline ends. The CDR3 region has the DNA TGCAGTGCTAGAGGAAGGGTGAGCGGGATCACCAACACTGAAGCTTTCTTT. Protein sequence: CSARGRVSGITNTEAFF.

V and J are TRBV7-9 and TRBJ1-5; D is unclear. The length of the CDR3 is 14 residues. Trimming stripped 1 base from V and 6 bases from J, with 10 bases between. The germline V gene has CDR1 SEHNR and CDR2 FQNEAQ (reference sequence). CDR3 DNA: TGTGCCAGCAGCTTAGACGGGTTTTTTCAGCCCCAGCATTTT. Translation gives CASSLDGFFQPQHF.

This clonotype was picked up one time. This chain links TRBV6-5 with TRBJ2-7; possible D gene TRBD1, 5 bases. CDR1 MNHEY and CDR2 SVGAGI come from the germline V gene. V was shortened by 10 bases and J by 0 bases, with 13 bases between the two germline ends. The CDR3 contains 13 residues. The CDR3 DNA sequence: TGTGCCACCGGTCGCAGGGCCTCCTACGAGCAGTACTTC. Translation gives CATGRRASYEQYF.

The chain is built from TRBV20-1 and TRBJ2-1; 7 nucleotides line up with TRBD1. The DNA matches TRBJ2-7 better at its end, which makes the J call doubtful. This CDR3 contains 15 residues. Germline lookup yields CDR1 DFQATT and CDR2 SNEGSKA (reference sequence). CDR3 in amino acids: CSARDRRQGYNEQYF. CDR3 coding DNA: TGCAGTGCTAGAGATAGAAGACAGGGTTACAATGAGCAGTACTTC.

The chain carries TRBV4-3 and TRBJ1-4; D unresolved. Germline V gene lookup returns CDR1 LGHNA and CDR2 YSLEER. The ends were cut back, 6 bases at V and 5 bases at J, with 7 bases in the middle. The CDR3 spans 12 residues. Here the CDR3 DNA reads TGCGCCAGCAGGGGGTCAAATGAAAAACTGTTTTTT. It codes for CASRGSNEKLFF.

The DNA of the CDR3 is TGTGCCAGCAGTACATCAGGCAACTATGGCTACACCTTC. It specifies CASSTSGNYGYTF. This chain connects TRBV6-2 or TRBV6-3 to TRBJ1-2; D call uncertain. Trimming took 5 bases from V and 2 from J, leaving 9 bases between them. Germline-derived CDR1 and CDR2 are MNHEY and SVGEGT. There are 13 residues in the CDR3.

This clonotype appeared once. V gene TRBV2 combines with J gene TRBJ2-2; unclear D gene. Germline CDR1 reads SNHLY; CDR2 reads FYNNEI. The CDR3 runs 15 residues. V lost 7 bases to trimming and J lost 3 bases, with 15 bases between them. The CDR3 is CASNRALTYTGELFF. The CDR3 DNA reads TGTGCCAGCAATCGGGCGCTTACCTACACCGGGGAGCTGTTTTTT. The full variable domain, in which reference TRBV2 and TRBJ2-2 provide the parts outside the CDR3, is EPEVTQTPSHQVTQMGQEVILRCVPISNHLYFYWYRQILGQKVEFLVSFYNNEISEKSEIFDDQFSVERPDGSNFTLKIRSTKLEDSAMYFCASNRALTYTGELFFGEGSRLTVL.

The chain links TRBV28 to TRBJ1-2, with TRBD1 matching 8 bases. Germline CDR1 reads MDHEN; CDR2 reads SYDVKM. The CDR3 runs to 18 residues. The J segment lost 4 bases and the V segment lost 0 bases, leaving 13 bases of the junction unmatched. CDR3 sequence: CASSLWGLTGGMIYGYTF. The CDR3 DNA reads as TGTGCCAGCAGTTTATGGGGGTTAACAGGGGGTATGATCTATGGCTACACCTTC.

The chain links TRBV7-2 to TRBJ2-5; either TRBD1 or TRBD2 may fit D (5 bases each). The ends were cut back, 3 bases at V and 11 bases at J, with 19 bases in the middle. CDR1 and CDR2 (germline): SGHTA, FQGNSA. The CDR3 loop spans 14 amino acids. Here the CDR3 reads CASSFIGTHNEQYF. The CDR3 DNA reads TGTGCCAGCAGCTTTATAGGGACGCATAATGAGCAGTACTTC.

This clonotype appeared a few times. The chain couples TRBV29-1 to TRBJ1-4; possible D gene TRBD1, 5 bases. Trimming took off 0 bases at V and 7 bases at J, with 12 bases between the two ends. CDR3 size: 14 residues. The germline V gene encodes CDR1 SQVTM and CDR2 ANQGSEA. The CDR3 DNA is TGCAGCGTTGAAGAGACCCGGGGCGGTGAAAAACTGTTTTTT. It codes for CSVEETRGGEKLFF.

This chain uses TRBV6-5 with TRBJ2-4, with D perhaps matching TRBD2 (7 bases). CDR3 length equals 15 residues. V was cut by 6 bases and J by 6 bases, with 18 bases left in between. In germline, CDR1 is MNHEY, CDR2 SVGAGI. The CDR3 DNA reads TGTGCCAGCAGCCCTAGGCGGGGGCTGGGAAACATTCAGTACTTC. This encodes CASSPRRGLGNIQYF.

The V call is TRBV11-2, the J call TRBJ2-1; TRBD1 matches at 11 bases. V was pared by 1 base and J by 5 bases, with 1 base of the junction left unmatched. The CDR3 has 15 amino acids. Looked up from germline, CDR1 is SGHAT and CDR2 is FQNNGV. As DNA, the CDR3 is TGTGCCAGCAGCTTAGGGGACAGGGGGGACAATGAGCAGTTCTTC. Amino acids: CASSLGDRGDNEQFF.

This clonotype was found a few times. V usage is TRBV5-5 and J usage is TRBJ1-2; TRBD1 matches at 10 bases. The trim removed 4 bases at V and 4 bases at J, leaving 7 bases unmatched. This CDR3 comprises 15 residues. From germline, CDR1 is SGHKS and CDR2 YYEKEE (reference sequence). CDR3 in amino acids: CASSPTGGSFYGYTF. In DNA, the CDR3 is TGTGCCAGCAGCCCGACAGGGGGCAGTTTCTATGGCTACACCTTC.

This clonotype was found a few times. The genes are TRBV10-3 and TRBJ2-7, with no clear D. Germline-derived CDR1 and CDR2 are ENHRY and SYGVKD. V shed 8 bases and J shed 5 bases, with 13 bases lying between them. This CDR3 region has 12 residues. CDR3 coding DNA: TGTGCCATCTGCGACCCGTACGACGAGCAGTACTTC. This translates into CAICDPYDEQYF.

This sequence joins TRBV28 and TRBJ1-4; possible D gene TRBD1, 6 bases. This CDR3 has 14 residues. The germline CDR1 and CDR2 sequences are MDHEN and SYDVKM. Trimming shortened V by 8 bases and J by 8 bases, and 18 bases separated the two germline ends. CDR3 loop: CASGREDRWEKLFF. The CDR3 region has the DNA TGTGCCAGCGGCCGGGAGGACAGATGGGAAAAACTGTTTTTT.

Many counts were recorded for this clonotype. The CDR3 sequence: CASSLTSGNYEQYF. CDR3 bases: TGTGCCAGCAGTTTGACTAGCGGGAACTACGAGCAGTACTTC. The chain recombines TRBV27 with TRBJ2-7, with 11 bases lining up with TRBD2. The V gene end was trimmed by 3 bases and the J gene end by 3 bases; junction bases not matched to a gene: 1. The CDR3 totals 14 residues. Germline V gene data show CDR1 as MNHEY and CDR2 as SMNVEV (reference sequence).